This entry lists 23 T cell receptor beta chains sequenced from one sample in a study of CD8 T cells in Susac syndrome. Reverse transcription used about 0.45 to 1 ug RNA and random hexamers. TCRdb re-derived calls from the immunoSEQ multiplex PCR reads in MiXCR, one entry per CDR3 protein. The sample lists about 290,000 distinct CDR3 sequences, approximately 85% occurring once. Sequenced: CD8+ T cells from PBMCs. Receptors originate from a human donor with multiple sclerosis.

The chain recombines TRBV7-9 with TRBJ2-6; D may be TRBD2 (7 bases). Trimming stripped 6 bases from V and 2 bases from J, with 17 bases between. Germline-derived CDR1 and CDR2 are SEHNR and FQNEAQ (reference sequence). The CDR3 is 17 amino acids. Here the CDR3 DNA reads TGTGCCAGCAGAAAAGTCGGGGGGCTCACTGGGGCCAACGTCCTGACTTTC. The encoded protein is CASRKVGGLTGANVLTF. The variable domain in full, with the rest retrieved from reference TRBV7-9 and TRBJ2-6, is DTGVSQNPRHKITKRGQNVTFRCDPISEHNRLYWYRQTLGQGPEFLTYFQNEAQLEKSRLLSDRFSAERPKGSFSTLEIQRTEQGDSAMYLCASRKVGGLTGANVLTFGAGSRLTVL.

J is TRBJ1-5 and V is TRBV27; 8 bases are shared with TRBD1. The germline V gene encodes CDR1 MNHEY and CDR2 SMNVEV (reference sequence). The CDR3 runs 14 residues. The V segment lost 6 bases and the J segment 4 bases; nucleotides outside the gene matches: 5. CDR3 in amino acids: CASRPGGENQPQHF. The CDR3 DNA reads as TGTGCCAGCAGGCCAGGGGGCGAAAATCAGCCCCAGCATTTT.

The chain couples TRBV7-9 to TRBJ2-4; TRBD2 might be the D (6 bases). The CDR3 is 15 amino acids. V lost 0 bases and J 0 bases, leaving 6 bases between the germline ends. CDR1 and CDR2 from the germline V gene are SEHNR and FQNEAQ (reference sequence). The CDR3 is CASSLAGLAKNIQYF. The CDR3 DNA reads TGTGCCAGCAGCTTAGCGGGACTAGCCAAAAACATTCAGTACTTC.

For the CDR3, the DNA is TGCAGTGCTAGAGAATTCGACAGGAGCTCTGGAAACACCATATATTTT. This codes for CSAREFDRSSGNTIYF. This chain uses TRBV20-1 with TRBJ1-3; D possibly corresponds to TRBD1 (6 bases). Germline V gene data show CDR1 as DFQATT and CDR2 as SNEGSKA (reference sequence). The CDR3 covers 16 residues. V was trimmed by 0 bases and J by 0 bases, leaving 12 bases between them.

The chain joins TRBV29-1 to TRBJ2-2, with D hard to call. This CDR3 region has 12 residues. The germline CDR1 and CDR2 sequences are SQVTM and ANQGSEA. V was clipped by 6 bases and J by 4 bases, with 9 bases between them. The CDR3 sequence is CSVPGPTGELFF. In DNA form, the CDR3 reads TGCAGCGTCCCAGGACCCACCGGGGAGCTGTTTTTT.

CDR3 DNA: TGTGCCAGCAGCTTCCACAGGGGGCACGAAGCGGGAGAACGGAACGAGCAGTACTTC. It specifies CASSFHRGHEAGERNEQYF. V usage is TRBV5-4 and J usage is TRBJ2-7, with D possibly matching TRBD1 (9 bases). Germline-derived CDR1 and CDR2 are SGHNT and YYREEE (reference sequence). V was clipped by 2 bases and J by 5 bases, with 29 bases between them. This CDR3 contains 19 residues.

The DNA for the CDR3 is TGTGCCAGCAGAATAGGACTAGCGGGAGTCTCTAATGAGCAGTTCTTC. Translating gives CASRIGLAGVSNEQFF. The chain has TRBV28 and TRBJ2-1, with 13 bases matching TRBD2. The germline V gene encodes CDR1 MDHEN and CDR2 SYDVKM. The length of the CDR3 is 16 residues. The V and J ends lost 6 bases and 7 bases, in that order; junction bases with no gene match: 9.

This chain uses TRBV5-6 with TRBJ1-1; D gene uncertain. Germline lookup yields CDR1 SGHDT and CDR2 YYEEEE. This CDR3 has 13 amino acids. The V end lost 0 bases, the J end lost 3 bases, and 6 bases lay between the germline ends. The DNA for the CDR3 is TGTGCCAGCAGCTTGGACGGTGACACTGAAGCTTTCTTT. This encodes CASSLDGDTEAFF.

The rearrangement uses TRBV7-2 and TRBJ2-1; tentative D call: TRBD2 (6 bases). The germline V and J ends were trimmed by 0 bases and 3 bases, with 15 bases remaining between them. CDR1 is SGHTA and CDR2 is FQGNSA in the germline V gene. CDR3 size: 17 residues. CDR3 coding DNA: TGTGCCAGCAGCTTAGCATTAGCGGAGTCCTACTACAATGAGCAGTTCTTC. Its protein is CASSLALAESYYNEQFF.

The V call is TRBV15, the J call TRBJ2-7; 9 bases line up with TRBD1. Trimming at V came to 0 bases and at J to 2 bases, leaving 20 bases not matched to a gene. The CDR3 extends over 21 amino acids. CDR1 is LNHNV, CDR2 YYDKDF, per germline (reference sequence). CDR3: CATSRDRPGQGKITVPYEQYF. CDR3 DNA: TGTGCCACCAGCAGAGATCGTCCGGGACAGGGTAAGATCACAGTCCCCTACGAGCAGTACTTC. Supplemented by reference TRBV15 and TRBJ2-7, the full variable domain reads DAMVIQNPRYQVTQFGKPVTLSCSQTLNHNVMYWYQQKSSQAPKLLFHYYDKDFNNEADTPDNFQSRRPNTSFCFLDIRSPGLGDTAMYLCATSRDRPGQGKITVPYEQYFGPGTRLTVT.

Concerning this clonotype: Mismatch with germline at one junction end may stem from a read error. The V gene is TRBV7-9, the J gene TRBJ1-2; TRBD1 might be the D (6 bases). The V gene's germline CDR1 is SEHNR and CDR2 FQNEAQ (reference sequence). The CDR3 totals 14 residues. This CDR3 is CASSPGWGARTQLF. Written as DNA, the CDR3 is TGTGCCAGCAGCCCCGGGTGGGGGGCAAGGACCCAGCTCTTC. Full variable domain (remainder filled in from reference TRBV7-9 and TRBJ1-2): DTGVSQNPRHKITKRGQNVTFRCDPISEHNRLYWYRQTLGQGPEFLTYFQNEAQLEKSRLLSDRFSAERPKGSFSTLEIQRTEQGDSAMYLCASSPGWGARTQLFGSGTRLTVV.

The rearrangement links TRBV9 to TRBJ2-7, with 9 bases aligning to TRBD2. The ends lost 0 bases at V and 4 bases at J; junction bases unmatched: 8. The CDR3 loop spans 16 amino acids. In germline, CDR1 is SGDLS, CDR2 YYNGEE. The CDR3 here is CASSVGASGALYEQYF. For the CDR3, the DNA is TGTGCCAGCAGCGTAGGGGCTAGCGGGGCCTTGTACGAGCAGTACTTC. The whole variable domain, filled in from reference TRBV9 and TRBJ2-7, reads DSGVTQTPKHLITATGQRVTLRCSPRSGDLSVYWYQQSLDQGLQFLIQYYNGEERAKGNILERFSAQQFPDLHSELNLSSLELGDSALYFCASSVGASGALYEQYFGPGTRLTVT.

The CDR3, as DNA: TGTGCCAGCAGCCCCGGGACAGTATCCTCCTACGAGCAGTACTTC. Amino acids: CASSPGTVSSYEQYF. The V call is TRBV5-8, the J call TRBJ2-7, with 7 bases matching TRBD1. V lost 4 bases to trimming and J lost 0 bases; unmatched junction nucleotides: 7. The CDR3 is 15 residues long. The germline gives CDR1 SGHTS, CDR2 YDEGEE.

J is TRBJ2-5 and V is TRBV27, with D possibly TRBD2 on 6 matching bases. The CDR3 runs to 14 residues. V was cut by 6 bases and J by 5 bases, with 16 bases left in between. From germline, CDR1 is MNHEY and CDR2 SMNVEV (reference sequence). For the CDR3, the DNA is TGTGCCAGCAGCCCCGGGACTCTGGGGGAGACCCAGTACTTC. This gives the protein CASSPGTLGETQYF.

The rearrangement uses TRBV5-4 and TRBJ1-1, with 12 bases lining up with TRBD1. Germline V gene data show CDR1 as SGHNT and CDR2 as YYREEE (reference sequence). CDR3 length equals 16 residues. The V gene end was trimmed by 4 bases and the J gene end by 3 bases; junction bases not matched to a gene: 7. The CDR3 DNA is TGTGCCAGCAGCCGGTTGGGACAGGGGGCCTACACTGAAGCTTTCTTT. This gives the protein CASSRLGQGAYTEAFF.

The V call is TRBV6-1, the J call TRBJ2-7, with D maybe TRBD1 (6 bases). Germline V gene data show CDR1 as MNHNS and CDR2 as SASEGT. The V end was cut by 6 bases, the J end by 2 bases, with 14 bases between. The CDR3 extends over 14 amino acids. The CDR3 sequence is CASSLYQGPYEQYF. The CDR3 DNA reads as TGTGCCAGCAGCCTATACCAGGGGCCCTACGAGCAGTACTTC.

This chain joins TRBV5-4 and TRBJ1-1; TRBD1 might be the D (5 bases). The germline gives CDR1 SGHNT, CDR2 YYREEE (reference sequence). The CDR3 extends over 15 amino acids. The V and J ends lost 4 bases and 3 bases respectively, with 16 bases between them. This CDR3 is CASSPNIGGYTEAFF. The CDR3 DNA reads TGTGCCAGCAGCCCAAATATCGGGGGTTACACTGAAGCTTTCTTT. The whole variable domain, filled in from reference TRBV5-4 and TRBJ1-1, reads ETGVTQSPTHLIKTRGQQVTLRCSSQSGHNTVSWYQQALGQGPQFIFQYYREEENGRGNFPPRFSGLQFPNYSSELNVNALELDDSALYLCASSPNIGGYTEAFFGQGTRLTVV.

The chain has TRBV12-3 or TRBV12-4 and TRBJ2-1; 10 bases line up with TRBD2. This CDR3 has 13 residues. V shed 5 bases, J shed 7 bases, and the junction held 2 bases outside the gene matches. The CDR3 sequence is CASSATSGNEQFF. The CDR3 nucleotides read TGTGCCAGCAGTGCGACTAGCGGGAATGAGCAGTTCTTC.

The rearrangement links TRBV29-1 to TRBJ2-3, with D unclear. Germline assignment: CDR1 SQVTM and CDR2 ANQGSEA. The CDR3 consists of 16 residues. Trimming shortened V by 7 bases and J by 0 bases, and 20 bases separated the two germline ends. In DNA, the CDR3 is TGCAGCGCCGTGGAGTTTGGCAGAACTAGCACAGATACGCAGTATTTT. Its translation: CSAVEFGRTSTDTQYF.

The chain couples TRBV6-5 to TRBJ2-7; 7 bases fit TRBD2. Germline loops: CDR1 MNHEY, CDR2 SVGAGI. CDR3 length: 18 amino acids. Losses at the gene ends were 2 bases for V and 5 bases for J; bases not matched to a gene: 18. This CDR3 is CASSYGLRAGERSNEQYF. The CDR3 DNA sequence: TGTGCCAGCAGTTACGGCCTAAGGGCGGGAGAAAGAAGCAACGAGCAGTACTTC.

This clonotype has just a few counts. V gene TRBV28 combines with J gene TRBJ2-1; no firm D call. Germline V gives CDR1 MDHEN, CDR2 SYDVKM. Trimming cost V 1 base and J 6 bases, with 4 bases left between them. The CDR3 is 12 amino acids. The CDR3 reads CASSLYFNEQFF. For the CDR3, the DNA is TGTGCCAGCAGTTTATATTTCAATGAGCAGTTCTTC.

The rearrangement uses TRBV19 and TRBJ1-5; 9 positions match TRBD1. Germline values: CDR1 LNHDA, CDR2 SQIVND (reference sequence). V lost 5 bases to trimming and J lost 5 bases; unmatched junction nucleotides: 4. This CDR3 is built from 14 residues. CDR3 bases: TGTGCCAGTAGTGCCGGGACAGGGCATCAGCCCCAGCATTTT. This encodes CASSAGTGHQPQHF. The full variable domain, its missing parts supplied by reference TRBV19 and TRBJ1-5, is DGGITQSPKYLFRKEGQNVTLSCEQNLNHDAMYWYRQDPGQGLRLIYYSQIVNDFQKGDIAEGYSVSREKKESFPLTVTSAQKNPTAFYLCASSAGTGHQPQHFGDGTRLSIL.

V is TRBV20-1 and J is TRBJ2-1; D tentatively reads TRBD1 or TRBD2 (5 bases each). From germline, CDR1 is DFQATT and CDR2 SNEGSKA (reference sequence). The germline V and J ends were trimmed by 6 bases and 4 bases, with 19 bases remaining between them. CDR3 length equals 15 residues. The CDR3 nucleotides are TGCAGTGCCCCCCCTCCCCGGGACCCTTACAATGAGCAGTTCTTC. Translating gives CSAPPPRDPYNEQFF.